This T cell receptor delta chain was captured by sequencing in a study of Vδ1+ human thymocytes. Study-wide results and limits: The authors advised highly purified populations and single-cell validation. Thymic TRG and TRD repertoires appeared highly polyclonal, with Gaussian CDR3 length distributions.

The germline V gene has CDR1 TSWWSYY and CDR2 QGS. The CDR3 totals 21 residues. V lost 0 bases to trimming and J lost 4 bases; unmatched junction nucleotides: 21. The sorted cells were CD3+ Vdelta1+ Vdelta2- thymocytes from alphabeta-depleted thymus. This clone was picked up a small number of times. No antigen is known for it. Sequences come from RNA converted to cDNA by reverse transcription. Pooled V-gene forward primers with one constant-region reverse primer generated the CDR3 amplicons by multiplex PCR. TCRdb re-called clones from the multiplex PCR reads using CATT. The profile covers under 85,000 delta-chain clones, with around 34% appearing a single time and approximately 0.25% taken by the ten largest.

This rearrangement joins TRDV1 to TRDJ1; 9 nucleotides agree with TRDD3. The TCR sequence derives from a boy in the first two years of life who had congenital heart surgery. Specimen: Vdelta1+ gamma-delta thymocytes from the thymus. The sample's subset: FACS-sorted CD3+ TCRalphabeta- TCRVdelta1+ TCRVdelta2- thymocytes. The CDR3 reads CALGELCPGRGIQVSGDKLIF. The CDR3 DNA is TGTGCTCTTGGGGAACTTTGCCCGGGGCGGGGGATACAGGTATCCGGCGATAAACTCATCTTT.